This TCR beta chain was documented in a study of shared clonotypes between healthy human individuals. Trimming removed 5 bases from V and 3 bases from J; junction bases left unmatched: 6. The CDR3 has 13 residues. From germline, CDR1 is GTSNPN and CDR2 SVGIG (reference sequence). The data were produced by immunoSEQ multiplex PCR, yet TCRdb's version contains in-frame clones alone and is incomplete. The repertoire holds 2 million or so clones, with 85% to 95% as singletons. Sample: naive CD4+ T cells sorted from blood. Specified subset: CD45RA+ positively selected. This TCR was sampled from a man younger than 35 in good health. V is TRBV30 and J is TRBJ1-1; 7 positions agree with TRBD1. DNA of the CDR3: TGTGCCTGGCACAGGGGTTTGGACACTGAAGCTTTCTTT. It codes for CAWHRGLDTEAFF.